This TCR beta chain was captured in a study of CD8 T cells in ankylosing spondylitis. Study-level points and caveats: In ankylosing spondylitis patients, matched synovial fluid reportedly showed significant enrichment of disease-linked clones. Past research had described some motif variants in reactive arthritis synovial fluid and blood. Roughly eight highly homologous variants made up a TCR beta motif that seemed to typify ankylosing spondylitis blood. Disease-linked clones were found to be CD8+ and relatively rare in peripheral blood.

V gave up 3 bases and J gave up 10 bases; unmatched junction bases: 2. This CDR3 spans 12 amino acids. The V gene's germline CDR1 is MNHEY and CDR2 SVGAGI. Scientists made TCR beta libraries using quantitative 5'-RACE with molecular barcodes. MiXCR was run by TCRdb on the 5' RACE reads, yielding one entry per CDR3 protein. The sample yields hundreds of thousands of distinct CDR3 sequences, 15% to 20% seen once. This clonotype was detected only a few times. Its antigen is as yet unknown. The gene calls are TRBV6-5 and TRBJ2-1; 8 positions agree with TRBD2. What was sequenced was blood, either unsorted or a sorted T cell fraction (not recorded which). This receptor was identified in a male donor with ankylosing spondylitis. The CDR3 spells CASSYAGGEQFF. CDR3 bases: TGTGCCAGCAGTTATGCGGGAGGAGAGCAGTTCTTC.